The rows below give T cell receptor beta chains drawn from one sample of a study of T cell changes during pregnancy in multiple sclerosis. Repertoires were generated with immunoSEQ multiplex PCR, while TCRdb's copy carries only in-frame clones and drops some. The sample includes about 100,000 clones, 80% to 95% of them seen just once. The sample here was peripheral blood, taken after pregnancy. Receptors originate from a female donor with multiple sclerosis, enrolled in a pregnancy study. The CDR3 runs from the conserved cysteine through the conserved F or W. Each record gives: D gene, V gene, clone size, J gene, CDR3 protein, CDR3 DNA. A D gene is named only where the DNA matches it firmly. Clone size appears in some rows only: once, few, many, or a class for an expanded clone.

d_call: .; v_call: TRBV5-5; clone_size: once; j_call: TRBJ2-7; cdr3_aa: CASSLGTGPYEQYF; cdr3_nt: .
d_call: .; v_call: TRBV6-1; clone_size: .; j_call: TRBJ2-3; cdr3_aa: CASSDRRYTDTQYF; cdr3_nt: TGTGCCAGCAGTGATAGGCGGTACACAGATACGCAGTATTTT
d_call: TRBD1; v_call: TRBV7-2; clone_size: once; j_call: TRBJ2-7; cdr3_aa: CASSLGTGYEQYF; cdr3_nt: TGTGCCAGCAGCTTGGGGACAGGCTACGAGCAGTACTTC
d_call: .; v_call: TRBV30; clone_size: .; j_call: TRBJ1-2; cdr3_aa: CAWGFWQRPNYGYTF; cdr3_nt: TGTGCCTGGGGATTCTGGCAGCGCCCTAACTATGGCTACACCTTC
d_call: .; v_call: TRBV6-1; clone_size: .; j_call: TRBJ2-5; cdr3_aa: CASSAKETQYF; cdr3_nt: TGTGCCAGCAGTGCTAAAGAGACCCAGTACTTC
d_call: .; v_call: TRBV2; clone_size: .; j_call: TRBJ2-2; cdr3_aa: CASSGGLPTGELFF; cdr3_nt: TGTGCCAGCAGCGGAGGGCTTCCCACCGGGGAGCTGTTTTTT
d_call: .; v_call: TRBV5-1; clone_size: .; j_call: TRBJ2-2; cdr3_aa: CASSYTPYPGLRVVTGELFF; cdr3_nt: TGCGCCAGCAGCTACACCCCCTACCCGGGACTCAGAGTGGTCACCGGGGAGCTGTTTTTT
d_call: .; v_call: TRBV5-1; clone_size: .; j_call: TRBJ1-4; cdr3_aa: CASSLGGGRTNEKLFF; cdr3_nt: TGCGCCAGCAGCTTGGGTGGGGGGAGGACTAATGAAAAACTGTTTTTT
d_call: .; v_call: TRBV19; clone_size: .; j_call: TRBJ1-5; cdr3_aa: CASTNGGTNQPQHF; cdr3_nt: TGTGCCAGTACCAATGGCGGTACCAATCAGCCCCAGCATTTT
d_call: .; v_call: TRBV14; clone_size: .; j_call: TRBJ1-2; cdr3_aa: CASSQGGGLAYTF; cdr3_nt: TGTGCCAGCAGCCAAGGTGGGGGGTTGGCCTACACCTTC
d_call: .; v_call: TRBV2; clone_size: .; j_call: TRBJ2-3; cdr3_aa: CASKISVSTDTQYF; cdr3_nt: TGTGCCAGCAAAATATCTGTCAGCACAGATACGCAGTATTTT
d_call: .; v_call: TRBV15; clone_size: .; j_call: TRBJ1-5; cdr3_aa: CATSRVTSNQPQHF; cdr3_nt: TGTGCCACCAGCAGAGTCACAAGTAATCAGCCCCAGCATTTT
d_call: TRBD1; v_call: TRBV5-1; clone_size: .; j_call: TRBJ2-5; cdr3_aa: CASSVGLNQGVRETQYF; cdr3_nt: TGCGCCAGCAGCGTAGGCCTGAATCAGGGGGTGAGGGAGACCCAGTACTTC
d_call: TRBD2; v_call: TRBV9; clone_size: .; j_call: TRBJ2-6; cdr3_aa: CASSATSGGVSKPSGANVLTF; cdr3_nt: TGTGCCAGCAGCGCGACTAGCGGGGGGGTATCTAAACCTTCTGGGGCCAACGTCCTGACTTTC
d_call: .; v_call: TRBV6-4; clone_size: .; j_call: TRBJ2-3; cdr3_aa: CASSDSPGSPTDTQYF; cdr3_nt: TGTGCCAGCAGTGATTCTCCAGGCAGTCCCACAGATACGCAGTATTTT
d_call: TRBD2; v_call: TRBV9; clone_size: once; j_call: TRBJ2-1; cdr3_aa: CASSAGGLAAYNEQFF; cdr3_nt: TGTGCCAGCAGCGCCGGGGGACTAGCGGCCTACAATGAGCAGTTCTTC
d_call: .; v_call: TRBV7-9; clone_size: once; j_call: TRBJ1-5; cdr3_aa: CASSMGHPNQPQHF; cdr3_nt: TGTGCCAGCAGCATGGGACACCCAAATCAGCCCCAGCATTTT
d_call: TRBD1; v_call: TRBV28; clone_size: .; j_call: TRBJ2-2; cdr3_aa: CASSDRGIGELFF; cdr3_nt: TGTGCCAGCAGTGACAGGGGAATTGGGGAGCTGTTTTTT
d_call: .; v_call: TRBV5-1; clone_size: .; j_call: TRBJ2-3; cdr3_aa: CASSLGRGTDTQYF; cdr3_nt: TGCGCCAGCAGCTTGGGAAGGGGGACAGATACGCAGTATTTT
d_call: TRBD1; v_call: TRBV9; clone_size: .; j_call: TRBJ1-2; cdr3_aa: CASSSGQGHYGYTF; cdr3_nt: TGTGCCAGCAGTTCGGGACAGGGGCACTATGGCTACACCTTC
d_call: .; v_call: TRBV6-5; clone_size: .; j_call: TRBJ1-5; cdr3_aa: CASSYGQNQPQHF; cdr3_nt: TGTGCCAGCAGTTACGGTCAGAATCAGCCCCAGCATTTT
d_call: TRBD2; v_call: TRBV7-2; clone_size: once; j_call: TRBJ2-7; cdr3_aa: CASSYGLAGGKHEQYF; cdr3_nt: TGTGCCAGCAGCTACGGATTAGCGGGAGGCAAACACGAGCAGTACTTC
d_call: TRBD1; v_call: TRBV11-2; clone_size: .; j_call: TRBJ2-7; cdr3_aa: CASSPWTGNYEQYF; cdr3_nt: TGTGCCAGCAGCCCGTGGACAGGAAACTACGAGCAGTACTTC
d_call: .; v_call: TRBV25-1; clone_size: .; j_call: TRBJ1-6; cdr3_aa: CASRRSTDSPLHF; cdr3_nt: TGTGCCAGCAGGCGGTCTACCGATTCACCCCTCCACTTT
d_call: TRBD1; v_call: TRBV18; clone_size: .; j_call: TRBJ1-6; cdr3_aa: CASSSGQGAVSPLHF; cdr3_nt: TGTGCCAGCTCATCGGGACAGGGGGCGGTTTCACCCCTCCACTTT
d_call: TRBD1; v_call: TRBV11-3; clone_size: .; j_call: TRBJ2-1; cdr3_aa: CASSLGQGAINEQFF; cdr3_nt: TGTGCCAGCAGCCTCGGACAGGGGGCGATCAATGAGCAGTTCTTC
d_call: .; v_call: TRBV19; clone_size: .; j_call: TRBJ1-5; cdr3_aa: CASSANRRTAINQPQHF; cdr3_nt: TGTGCCAGTAGTGCCAATCGCCGGACAGCGATCAATCAGCCCCAGCATTTT
d_call: .; v_call: TRBV18; clone_size: .; j_call: TRBJ1-1; cdr3_aa: CASSPGEGRYTEAFF; cdr3_nt: TGTGCCAGCTCACCAGGGGAGGGGCGGTACACTGAAGCTTTCTTT
d_call: TRBD1; v_call: TRBV30; clone_size: .; j_call: TRBJ2-1; cdr3_aa: CAWSVKGANNEQFF; cdr3_nt: TGTGCCTGGAGTGTAAAGGGGGCAAACAATGAGCAGTTCTTC
d_call: TRBD2; v_call: TRBV4-2; clone_size: .; j_call: TRBJ2-1; cdr3_aa: CASSPPTSGSLMNEQFF; cdr3_nt: TGTGCCAGCAGCCCGCCGACTAGCGGGAGTTTAATGAATGAGCAGTTCTTC
d_call: TRBD2; v_call: TRBV9; clone_size: .; j_call: TRBJ2-3; cdr3_aa: CASSVGNSGGTGGWTDTQYF; cdr3_nt: TGTGCCAGCAGCGTAGGAAATAGCGGGGGTACAGGAGGTTGGACAGATACGCAGTATTTT
d_call: .; v_call: TRBV11-2; clone_size: .; j_call: TRBJ2-5; cdr3_aa: CASSLWGGTQYF; cdr3_nt: TGTGCCAGCAGCTTGTGGGGAGGGACCCAGTACTTC
d_call: TRBD1; v_call: TRBV7-8; clone_size: .; j_call: TRBJ2-2; cdr3_aa: CASSPRVGGFTGELFF; cdr3_nt: TGTGCCAGCAGCCCAAGGGTAGGGGGCTTTACCGGGGAGCTGTTTTTT